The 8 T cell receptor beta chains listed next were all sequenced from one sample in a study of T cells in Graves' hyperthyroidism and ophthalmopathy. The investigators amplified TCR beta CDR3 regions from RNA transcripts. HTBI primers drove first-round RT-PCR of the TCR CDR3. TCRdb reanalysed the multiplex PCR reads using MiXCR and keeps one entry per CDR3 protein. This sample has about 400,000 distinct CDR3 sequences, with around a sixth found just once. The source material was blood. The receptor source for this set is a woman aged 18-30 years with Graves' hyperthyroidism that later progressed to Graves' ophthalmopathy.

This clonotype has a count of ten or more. CDR3 region: CASTKDLPGLILLHGYTF. The CDR3 coding sequence is TGTGCCAGTACCAAAGACCTCCCAGGCCTCATCCTCCTACATGGCTACACCTTC. The chain links TRBV19 to TRBJ1-2; unclear D gene. Germline-derived CDR1 and CDR2 are LNHDA and SQIVND (reference sequence). The CDR3 is 18 residues long. The ends were cut back, 7 bases at V and 6 bases at J, with 30 bases in the middle.

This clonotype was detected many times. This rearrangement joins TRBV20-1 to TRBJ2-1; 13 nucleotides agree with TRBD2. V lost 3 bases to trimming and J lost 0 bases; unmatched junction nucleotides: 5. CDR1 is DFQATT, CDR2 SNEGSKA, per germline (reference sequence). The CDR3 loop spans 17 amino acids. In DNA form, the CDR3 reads TGCAGTGCTAGGTCACTAGCGGGAGGGAGCTCCTACAATGAGCAGTTCTTC. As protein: CSARSLAGGSSYNEQFF.

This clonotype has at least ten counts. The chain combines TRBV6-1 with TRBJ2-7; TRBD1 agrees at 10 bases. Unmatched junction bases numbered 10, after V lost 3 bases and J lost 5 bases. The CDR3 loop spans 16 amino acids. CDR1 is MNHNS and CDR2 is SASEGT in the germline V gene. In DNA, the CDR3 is TGTGCCAGCAGTGACGTAAACCGGGACAGGGGAAACGAGCAGTACTTC. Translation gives CASSDVNRDRGNEQYF.

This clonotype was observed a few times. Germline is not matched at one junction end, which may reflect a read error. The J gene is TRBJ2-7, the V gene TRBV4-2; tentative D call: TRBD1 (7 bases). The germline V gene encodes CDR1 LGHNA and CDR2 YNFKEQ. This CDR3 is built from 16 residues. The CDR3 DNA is TGTGCCAGCAGTCAAGATTCGGCAGGGGGAGGATACGAGCAGTACTTC. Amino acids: CASSQDSAGGGYEQYF.

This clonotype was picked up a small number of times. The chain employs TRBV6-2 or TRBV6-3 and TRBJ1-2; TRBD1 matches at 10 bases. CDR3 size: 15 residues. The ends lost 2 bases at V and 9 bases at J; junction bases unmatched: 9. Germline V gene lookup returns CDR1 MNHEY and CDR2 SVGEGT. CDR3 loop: CASSYAGQGVWSYTF. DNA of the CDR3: TGTGCCAGCAGTTACGCAGGACAGGGGGTATGGAGCTACACCTTC.

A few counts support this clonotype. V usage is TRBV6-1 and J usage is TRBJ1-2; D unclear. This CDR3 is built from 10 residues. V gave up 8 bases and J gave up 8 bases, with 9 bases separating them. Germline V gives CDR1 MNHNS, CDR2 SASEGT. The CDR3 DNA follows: TGTGCCAGCGAGGGAGGCGGCTACACCTTC. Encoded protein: CASEGGGYTF.

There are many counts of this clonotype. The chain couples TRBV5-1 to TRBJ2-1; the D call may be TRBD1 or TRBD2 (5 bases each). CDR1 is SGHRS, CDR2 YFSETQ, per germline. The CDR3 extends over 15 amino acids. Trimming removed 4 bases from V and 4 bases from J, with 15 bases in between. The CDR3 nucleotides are TGCGCCAGCAGCCCCGGGGCGGGCGGATACAATGAGCAGTTCTTC. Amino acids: CASSPGAGGYNEQFF. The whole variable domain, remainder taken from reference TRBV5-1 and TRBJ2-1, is KAGVTQTPRYLIKTRGQQVTLSCSPISGHRSVSWYQQTPGQGLQFLFEYFSETQRNKGNFPGRFSGRQFSNSRSEMNVSTLELGDSALYLCASSPGAGGYNEQFFGPGTRLTVL.

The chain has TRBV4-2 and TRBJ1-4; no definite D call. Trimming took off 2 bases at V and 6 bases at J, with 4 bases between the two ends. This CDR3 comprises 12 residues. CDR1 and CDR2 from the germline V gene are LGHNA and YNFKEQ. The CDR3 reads CASSQLDEKLFF. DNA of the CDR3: TGTGCCAGCAGCCAACTAGATGAAAAACTGTTTTTT.